The 9 T cell receptor beta chains given below trace back to one sample, sequenced in a study of blood T cell repertoires in COVID-19. Using immunoSEQ multiplex PCR, the repertoire was profiled, and TCRdb retains in-frame clones only, with some absent. The sample has 45,000 to 55,000 clones; roughly 86% are singletons. Sequenced: peripheral blood. Source of these receptors: a woman of 80 years or more with acute or convalescent COVID-19.

The rearrangement joins TRBV7-3 to TRBJ2-1, with a weak D call TRBD2 (6 bases). The V gene lost 0 bases and the J gene lost 4 bases, with 19 bases spanning the gap. This CDR3 has 18 residues. Germline CDR1 SGHTA, CDR2 FQGTGA. The CDR3 loop is CASSLTLPGASAYNEQFF. CDR3 DNA sequence: TGTGCCAGCAGCTTAACGCTCCCCGGGGCTAGCGCTTACAATGAGCAGTTCTTC.

This chain connects TRBV7-9 to TRBJ1-3; TRBD1 matches 7 bases. CDR1 is SEHNR and CDR2 is FQNEAQ in the germline V gene (reference sequence). V lost 5 bases and J lost 4; bases outside the gene matches: 8. The CDR3 covers 15 residues. In DNA form, the CDR3 reads TGTGCCAGCAGCGTACAAGGGGGCTACGGAAACACCATATATTTT. This translates into CASSVQGGYGNTIYF.

This chain connects TRBV28 to TRBJ1-4, with 10 positions matching TRBD1. With 3 bases clipped from V and 4 bases from J, the junction kept 8 bases outside the gene matches. Germline CDR1 MDHEN, CDR2 SYDVKM. The CDR3 runs to 17 residues. CDR3 sequence (DNA): TGTGCCAGCAGTTTTCGAGACAGGGGGCGATTTAATGAAAAACTGTTTTTT. It translates to CASSFRDRGRFNEKLFF.

This chain uses TRBV3-1 (or the pseudogene TRBV3-2) with TRBJ1-6; possibly TRBD1 for D (5 bases). Germline CDR1 LGHDT, CDR2 YNNKEL (reference sequence). Between the trimmed V and J ends, which lost 1 base and 10 bases, there was a span of 8 bases. The CDR3 sequence is 13 residues long. The CDR3 reads CASSQGTLSPLHF. The CDR3 DNA follows: TGTGCCAGCAGCCAAGGGACACTGTCACCCCTCCACTTT.

The chain has TRBV4-2 and TRBJ2-3; 7 nucleotides line up with TRBD2. CDR1 is LGHNA and CDR2 is YNFKEQ in the germline V gene. The CDR3 has 17 amino acids. The junction had 8 bases not matched to a gene; V was cut back by 2 bases and J by 0 bases. CDR3 sequence reads: CASSQITQRGSTDTQYF. The CDR3 coding sequence is TGTGCCAGCAGCCAAATCACCCAGCGGGGAAGCACAGATACGCAGTATTTT.

The chain carries TRBV9 and TRBJ2-2, with D possibly TRBD2 on 6 matching bases. From germline, CDR1 is SGDLS and CDR2 YYNGEE. This CDR3 region has 16 residues. V lost 4 bases, J lost 0 bases, and 13 bases lay in between. The CDR3 bases are TGTGCCAGCAGCTTCACCGGGACTTCGAACACCGGGGAGCTGTTTTTT. Protein: CASSFTGTSNTGELFF.

V and J are TRBV5-1 and TRBJ2-3; TRBD1 aligns across 7 bases. This CDR3 is 15 amino acids long. V lost 3 bases, J lost 3 bases, and 7 bases stayed unmatched. Germline V CDR1 and CDR2: SGHRS, YFSETQ. Written as DNA, the CDR3 is TGCGCCAGCAGCTCACAGGGGATTAAGACAGATACGCAGTATTTT. This gives the protein CASSSQGIKTDTQYF.

This clone was observed once. The CDR3 spells CASSLAGNLYGYTF. The CDR3 coding sequence is TGTGCCAGCAGCTTGGCAGGGAACCTCTATGGCTACACCTTC. The chain employs TRBV5-4 and TRBJ1-2, with a tentative D call TRBD1 (5 bases). Germline CDR1 SGHNT, CDR2 YYREEE (reference sequence). V was cut by 0 bases and J by 4 bases, with 10 bases left in between. The CDR3 sequence is 14 residues long.

The chain employs TRBV5-1 and TRBJ2-7; 10 nucleotides align to TRBD2. With 4 bases clipped from V and 0 bases from J, the junction kept 7 bases outside the gene matches. This CDR3 has 16 amino acids. The V gene's germline CDR1 is SGHRS and CDR2 YFSETQ. CDR3 in amino acids: CASSPSGGTFSYEQYF. CDR3 nucleotide sequence: TGCGCCAGCAGCCCTAGCGGGGGAACCTTCTCCTACGAGCAGTACTTC.